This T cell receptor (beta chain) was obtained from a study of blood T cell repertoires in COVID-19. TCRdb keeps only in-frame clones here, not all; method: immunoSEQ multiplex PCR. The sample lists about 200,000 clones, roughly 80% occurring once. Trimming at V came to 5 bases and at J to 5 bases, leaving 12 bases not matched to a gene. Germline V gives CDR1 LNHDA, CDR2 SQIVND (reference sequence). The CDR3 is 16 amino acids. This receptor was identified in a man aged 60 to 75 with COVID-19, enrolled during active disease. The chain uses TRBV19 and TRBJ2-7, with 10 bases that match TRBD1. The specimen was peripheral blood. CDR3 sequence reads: CASSPQAGQGIHEQYF. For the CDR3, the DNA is TGTGCCAGTAGTCCCCAGGCGGGACAGGGGATCCACGAGCAGTACTTC.